This paragraph reports one T cell receptor (beta chain). Its antigen is as yet unknown. Combining a sample-barcoded 5' primer with a J-beta primer mix, a second PCR ran for about 6 to 11 cycles. Every molecule of cDNA carried a tag from a template-switch adaptor with 12 random nucleotides. TCRdb called the 5' RACE reads again in MiXCR, with one record for every CDR3 protein. The sample lists 780,000 or so distinct CDR3 sequences, about 56% occurring once. The data stem from a study of blood T cells in healthy people across ages. The CDR3 has 19 amino acids. From germline, CDR1 is MDHEN and CDR2 SYDVKM. Trimming removed 5 bases from V and 0 bases from J; junction bases left unmatched: 9. General study findings and limits: In long-lived donors, naive CD4+ cell counts and diversity exceeded those of aged donors.

The V call is TRBV28, the J call TRBJ2-1; TRBD2 aligns across 14 bases. This receptor was taken from a man aged 35-49 years in good health. Source material: blood. The DNA for the CDR3 is TGTGCCAGCAGTCCGCCGGGACTAGCGGGAGAAGGCTCCTACAATGAGCAGTTCTTC. Translating gives CASSPPGLAGEGSYNEQFF.